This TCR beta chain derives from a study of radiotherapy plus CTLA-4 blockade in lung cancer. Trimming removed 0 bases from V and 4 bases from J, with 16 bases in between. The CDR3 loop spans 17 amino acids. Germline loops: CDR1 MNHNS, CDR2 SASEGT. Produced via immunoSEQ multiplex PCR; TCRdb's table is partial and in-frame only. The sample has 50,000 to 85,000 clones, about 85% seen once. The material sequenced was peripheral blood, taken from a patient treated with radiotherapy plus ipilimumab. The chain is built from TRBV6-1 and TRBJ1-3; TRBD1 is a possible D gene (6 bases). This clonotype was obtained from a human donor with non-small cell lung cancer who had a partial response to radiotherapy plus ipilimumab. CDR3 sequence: CASSEAPTGFAGNTIYF. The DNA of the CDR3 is TGTGCCAGCAGTGAAGCTCCGACAGGTTTTGCCGGAAACACCATATATTTT.